The 21 T cell receptor beta chains below were found in one sample sequenced in a study of cytomegalovirus exposure and HLA in healthy donors. Use of 60 Vbeta and 13 Jbeta primers characterized the PCR. The table came from immunoSEQ multiplex PCR; TCRdb's copy has only in-frame clones and leaves some out. The data contain under 200,000 clones, roughly four fifths of them seen just once; the ten biggest clones take up about 2.1%. Specimen: PBMCs. The receptors come from a woman aged 18 to 35 in good health and CMV-seronegative.

With respect to this clone: Sequence at one end of the junction differs from germline and may be a read error. J is TRBJ1-1 and V is TRBV18; D is uncertain. Germline V gene sequence: CDR1 KGHSH, CDR2 LQKENI. This CDR3 spans 13 amino acids. CDR3 in amino acids: CASSPTEDRKTTF. For the CDR3, the DNA is TGTGCCAGCTCACCCACGGAGGACCGGAAAACTACCTTT.

The chain links TRBV27 to TRBJ2-1; 11 positions agree with TRBD2. Germline V gene lookup returns CDR1 MNHEY and CDR2 SMNVEV (reference sequence). V was clipped by 8 bases and J by 2 bases; unmatched bases: 5. The CDR3 is 15 amino acids. The CDR3 region has the DNA TGTGCCAGCGGGGGACTAGCGGTAGCCTACAATGAGCAGTTCTTC. Translating it yields CASGGLAVAYNEQFF.

The count of this clone is one. The chain is built from TRBV6-5 and TRBJ2-1, with TRBD1 matching over 11 bases. The CDR3 has 16 amino acids. CDR1 and CDR2 from the germline V gene are MNHEY and SVGAGI. Trimming cost V 0 bases and J 5 bases; bases outside gene matches: 3. The CDR3 spells CASSYSGTGGHNEQFF. CDR3 nucleotide sequence: TGTGCCAGCAGTTACTCGGGGACAGGGGGTCACAATGAGCAGTTCTTC.

This clone was recorded once. This chain links TRBV7-9 with TRBJ2-1; D is perhaps TRBD1 (5 bases). The CDR3 covers 12 residues. V lost 4 bases and J lost 8, with 9 bases in between. Germline assignment: CDR1 SEHNR and CDR2 FQNEAQ (reference sequence). The CDR3 DNA sequence: TGTGCCAGCAGCTCAGGGTTTTATGAGCAGTTCTTC. The encoded protein is CASSSGFYEQFF.

The chain's CDR3 is CSVDLYGGGLGTQYF. For the CDR3, the DNA is TGCAGCGTCGACCTTTATGGGGGGGGTCTGGGTACGCAGTATTTT. The chain joins TRBV29-1 to TRBJ2-3; TRBD2 matches 7 bases. This CDR3 comprises 15 residues. V was pared by 6 bases and J by 8 bases, with 17 bases of the junction left unmatched. From germline, CDR1 is SQVTM and CDR2 ANQGSEA.

V gene TRBV19 combines with J gene TRBJ2-5; D perhaps matches TRBD2 (5 bases). The J call may be faulty, since TRBJ2-7 better matches the DNA end. The CDR3 is made up of 15 amino acids. Germline V CDR1 and CDR2: LNHDA, SQIVND (reference sequence). This chain's CDR3 is CASSTHGVGSYEQYF. In DNA, the CDR3 is TGTGCCAGTAGTACCCACGGGGTCGGCTCCTACGAGCAGTACTTC.

This clone was picked up one time. The CDR3 DNA sequence: TGTGCCAGCAGCCCCGGGTACACCGGGGAGCTGTTTTTT. This sequence encodes CASSPGYTGELFF. The V call is TRBV6-1, the J call TRBJ2-2; no firm D call. Per germline, CDR1 MNHNS and CDR2 SASEGT. V lost 6 bases and J 3 bases, leaving 8 bases between the germline ends. The CDR3 is made up of 13 amino acids.

In DNA form, the CDR3 reads TGTGCCATCAGTGAGCAGGGCACTGAAGCTTTCTTT. Translation gives CAISEQGTEAFF. V and J are TRBV10-3 and TRBJ1-1, with TRBD1 as a possible D gene (5 bases). Per germline, CDR1 ENHRY and CDR2 SYGVKD. The germline V and J ends were trimmed by 2 bases and 4 bases, with 5 bases remaining between them. The CDR3 is 12 residues long.

The rearrangement joins TRBV19 to TRBJ2-1, with D perhaps TRBD2 (7 bases). Germline CDR1 LNHDA, CDR2 SQIVND (reference sequence). The CDR3 length is 21 residues. V lost 5 bases and J lost 1, with 30 bases in between. Here the CDR3 reads CASSPRWGARTGGRSYNEQFF. The CDR3 DNA follows: TGTGCCAGTAGTCCGCGTTGGGGGGCGAGAACGGGAGGTAGGTCCTACAATGAGCAGTTCTTC.

The chain joins TRBV5-1 to TRBJ2-7; tentative D call: TRBD2 (6 bases). Germline V gene lookup returns CDR1 SGHRS and CDR2 YFSETQ. The CDR3 runs to 16 residues. V was cut by 2 bases and J by 2 bases, with 17 bases left in between. In DNA form, the CDR3 reads TGCGCCAGCAGCTTAAACACCGGGACTCTGACCTACGAGCAGTACTTC. This codes for CASSLNTGTLTYEQYF.

This clone was found once. The chain combines TRBV5-8 with TRBJ2-5; TRBD1 aligns across 10 bases. Germline V lookup: CDR1 SGHTS, CDR2 YDEGEE. Trimming took 3 bases from V and 4 from J; bases not matched to a gene: 6. The CDR3 spans 15 residues. CDR3: CASSSRQGALETQYF. The DNA of the CDR3 is TGTGCCAGCAGCTCCCGACAGGGGGCCTTAGAGACCCAGTACTTC. Looking up the rest from reference TRBV5-8 and TRBJ2-5 gives the full variable domain: EAGVTQSPTHLIKTRGQQATLRCSPISGHTSVYWYQQALGLGLQFLLWYDEGEERNRGNFPPRFSGRQFPNYSSELNVNALELEDSALYLCASSSRQGALETQYFGPGTRLLVL.

The V call is TRBV6-1, the J call TRBJ1-4; 8 bases match TRBD1. The CDR3 runs to 15 residues. Per the germline V gene, CDR1 is MNHNS and CDR2 is SASEGT. The junction had 7 bases not matched to a gene; V was cut back by 5 bases and J by 5 bases. CDR3 residues: CASSPTGANNEKLFF. CDR3 nucleotides: TGTGCCAGCAGTCCGACAGGGGCGAACAATGAAAAACTGTTTTTT.

The chain has TRBV28 and TRBJ2-3; a weak D match, TRBD2 (6 bases). Trimming shortened V by 3 bases and J by 2 bases, and 21 bases separated the two germline ends. The CDR3 consists of 18 residues. The V gene's germline CDR1 is MDHEN and CDR2 SYDVKM. Here the CDR3 DNA reads TGTGCCAGCAGTTTTGCCGGGTTCAGCGGGCCATCCACAGATACGCAGTATTTT. Translated: CASSFAGFSGPSTDTQYF.

To note about this clone: The sample holds other DNA sequences that translate to the same CDR3. This rearrangement joins TRBV5-1 to TRBJ1-1; 7 bases are a match to TRBD1. The CDR3 runs to 14 residues. Per the germline V gene, CDR1 is SGHRS and CDR2 is YFSETQ. V shed 4 bases, J shed 1 base, and the junction held 4 bases outside the gene matches. The CDR3 coding sequence is TGCGCCAGCAGCCCGCGGACAGGGAACACTGAAGCTTTCTTT. Amino acid sequence: CASSPRTGNTEAFF.

This chain links TRBV25-1 with TRBJ2-1; weak D call: TRBD2 (5 bases). V lost 2 bases and J 2 bases, leaving 13 bases between the germline ends. CDR1 and CDR2 (germline): MGHDK, SYGVNS. CDR3 length: 16 residues. In DNA form, the CDR3 reads TGTGCCAGCAGTGAACTAGGTAGCGCAACCTACAATGAGCAGTTCTTC. This gives the protein CASSELGSATYNEQFF.

A note on this clone: The junction and the germline gene differ at one end; a read error may be behind it. The chain links TRBV27 to TRBJ2-7; 10 bases align to TRBD2. This CDR3 comprises 15 residues. Germline lookup yields CDR1 MNHEY and CDR2 SMNVEV (reference sequence). CDR3 sequence: CASSLSTSGLYEQYF. For the CDR3, the DNA is TGTGCTAGCAGTTTATCGACTAGCGGGTTATACGAGCAGTACTTC.

The chain carries TRBV11-2 and TRBJ2-2; 9 bases fit TRBD2. Trimming cost V 5 bases and J 2 bases; bases outside gene matches: 6. Germline V CDR1 and CDR2: SGHAT, FQNNGV. This CDR3 contains 16 residues. This CDR3 reads CASSPWTSANTGELFF. In DNA form, the CDR3 reads TGTGCCAGCAGCCCTTGGACTAGCGCTAACACCGGGGAGCTGTTTTTT.

Notes on this clone: This sample also contains other DNA sequences that code for the same CDR3. This chain connects TRBV5-4 to TRBJ2-7; a possible D gene is TRBD1 (6 bases). V gave up 5 bases and J gave up 4 bases, with 10 bases separating them. Germline V CDR1 and CDR2: SGHNT, YYREEE (reference sequence). This CDR3 is 12 amino acids long. CDR3 loop: CASSSQGYEQYF. CDR3 sequence (DNA): TGTGCCAGCAGTTCACAGGGATACGAGCAGTACTTC.

The chain carries TRBV5-1 and TRBJ1-4, with a possible D match to TRBD1 (6 bases). V gave up 1 base and J gave up 3 bases, with 16 bases separating them. Germline CDR1 SGHRS, CDR2 YFSETQ. CDR3 length: 17 amino acids. DNA for the CDR3: TGCGCCAGCAGCTTGTCAGACCAGGGGCGGTCTAATGAAAAACTGTTTTTT. The encoded protein is CASSLSDQGRSNEKLFF. The variable domain in full, with the rest retrieved from reference TRBV5-1 and TRBJ1-4, is KAGVTQTPRYLIKTRGQQVTLSCSPISGHRSVSWYQQTPGQGLQFLFEYFSETQRNKGNFPGRFSGRQFSNSRSEMNVSTLELGDSALYLCASSLSDQGRSNEKLFFGSGTQLSVL.

The V and J genes are TRBV9 and TRBJ1-4, with 8 bases matching TRBD1. V lost 2 bases to trimming and J lost 4 bases; unmatched junction nucleotides: 4. Germline lookup yields CDR1 SGDLS and CDR2 YYNGEE. The CDR3 runs 15 residues. CDR3 sequence: CASSVTGTGNEKLFF. CDR3 DNA sequence: TGTGCCAGCAGCGTTACCGGGACAGGTAATGAAAAACTGTTTTTT.

V is TRBV29-1 and J is TRBJ1-4; D may be TRBD1 (6 bases). The CDR3 sequence is 13 residues long. Looked up from germline, CDR1 is SQVTM and CDR2 is ANQGSEA. The germline V and J ends were trimmed by 6 bases and 4 bases, with 12 bases remaining between them. The CDR3: CSVFMDSNEKLFF. CDR3 DNA: TGCAGCGTCTTCATGGACAGTAATGAAAAACTGTTTTTT. The whole variable domain, remainder taken from reference TRBV29-1 and TRBJ1-4, is SAVISQKPSRDICQRGTSLTIQCQVDSQVTMMFWYRQQPGQSLTLIATANQGSEATYESGFVIDKFPISRPNLTFSTLTVSNMSPEDSSIYLCSVFMDSNEKLFFGSGTQLSVL.